This entry is about one TCR beta chain. Germline V gene lookup returns CDR1 MRHNA and CDR2 SNTAGT. V lost 2 bases, J lost 0 bases, and 9 bases lay in between. This CDR3 spans 15 amino acids. The data are from a study of blood T cell repertoires in COVID-19. At the level of the study: Spain, Italy and the United States supplied samples that represented acute and convalescent COVID-19. PBMCs, B-cell-depleted T cells, or T cells provided the cDNA or gDNA that made up the material.

Per the original data handling: Using reference gene primer amplification, nucleated cell counts were estimated. Measured with immunoSEQ multiplex PCR; TCRdb has only the in-frame clones, and not every one. V and J calls plus clone size are reproduced from that table; the DNA served to infer D and trimming. The table lists 120,000 to 150,000 clones, roughly 80% of them singletons. The genes are TRBV6-4 and TRBJ2-3, with D possibly matching TRBD1 (6 bases). This sequence was found in a human donor with acute or convalescent COVID-19. The donor label of this sample is uncertain. Sequencing was done on a sample of peripheral blood. The CDR3 DNA reads as TGTGCCAGCAGTGACACAGGGAGCAGCACAGATACGCAGTATTTT. Protein product: CASSDTGSSTDTQYF.